This T cell receptor (beta chain) was captured by sequencing in a study of Graves' ophthalmopathy and Graves' hyperthyroidism. This clonotype was found many times. V lost 6 bases to trimming and J lost 9 bases, with 14 bases between them. Germline V gene lookup returns CDR1 MDHEN and CDR2 SYDVKM. The CDR3 totals 12 residues. Stable hyperthyroidism referred to disease that showed no ophthalmopathy within 18 months of follow-up. Transcripts of RNA were the source for amplifying TCR beta CDR3 regions. HTBI primers primed a first-round RT-PCR, and a second-round multiplex PCR followed. TCRdb reanalysed the multiplex PCR reads using MiXCR and keeps one entry per CDR3 protein. Here the sample spans just over 400,000 distinct CDR3 sequences, roughly 20% being singletons.

The source is a woman aged 18-29 years with stable Graves' hyperthyroidism. This rearrangement joins TRBV28 to TRBJ1-1, with D tentatively TRBD1 (5 bases). Sequencing used peripheral blood. The CDR3 DNA reads TGTGCCAGCAGCAGCCCGGGACTCAAAGCTTTCTTT. Translating gives CASSSPGLKAFF.